These 16 T cell receptor beta chains were all obtained from the same sample, sequenced in a study of blood T cell repertoires in COVID-19. Method: immunoSEQ multiplex PCR; TCRdb's copy keeps in-frame clones and lacks some. The sample gives approximately 140,000 clones, around four fifths of which show up once; 1.5% to 2% is in the top ten. Input material: peripheral blood. Receptors were obtained from a human donor in a cohort sampled during active COVID-19.

This chain links TRBV3-1 (or the pseudogene TRBV3-2) with TRBJ2-1; the D gene is possibly TRBD2 (6 bases). Trimming cost V 0 bases and J 2 bases, with 8 bases left between them. Germline V gene lookup returns CDR1 LGHDT and CDR2 YNNKEL (reference sequence). This CDR3 is 15 amino acids long. CDR3 sequence: CASSQDSGAYNEQFF. CDR3 nucleotides: TGTGCCAGCAGCCAAGATTCGGGAGCCTACAATGAGCAGTTCTTC.

The chain carries TRBV7-3 and TRBJ2-3; possible D gene TRBD2, 6 bases. CDR3 length equals 19 residues. CDR1 is SGHTA and CDR2 is FQGTGA in the germline V gene. V was shortened by 3 bases and J by 1 base, with 23 bases between the two germline ends. CDR3 DNA: TGTGCCAGCAGCTTGGGGACTTATCTTGGGAGGTGGGGCACAGATACGCAGTATTTT. Residues: CASSLGTYLGRWGTDTQYF.

V and J are TRBV9 and TRBJ2-7; 7 bases fit TRBD1. The V gene's germline CDR1 is SGDLS and CDR2 YYNGEE. With V trimmed by 4 bases and J by 1 base, 11 bases remained unmatched. There are 16 residues in the CDR3. The CDR3 bases are TGTGCCAGCAGCCCCGGACAGGCGCGTGTTTCCTACGAGCAGTACTTC. The encoded protein is CASSPGQARVSYEQYF. Based on the CDR3 plus reference TRBV9 and TRBJ2-7, the full variable domain is DSGVTQTPKHLITATGQRVTLRCSPRSGDLSVYWYQQSLDQGLQFLIQYYNGEERAKGNILERFSAQQFPDLHSELNLSSLELGDSALYFCASSPGQARVSYEQYFGPGTRLTVT.

The chain couples TRBV6-5 to TRBJ2-1, with 12 bases fitting TRBD2. V dropped 6 bases and J dropped 6; count of bases not matched to a gene: 6. The V gene's germline CDR1 is MNHEY and CDR2 SVGAGI. This CDR3 has 15 amino acids. CDR3 sequence: CASREGLAGVNEQFF. CDR3 in DNA: TGTGCCAGCAGAGAGGGACTAGCGGGCGTCAATGAGCAGTTCTTC.

This clone was seen a handful of times. The V call is TRBV11-2, the J call TRBJ1-5, with D perhaps TRBD1 (6 bases). This CDR3 is 13 amino acids long. Germline CDR1 and CDR2: SGHAT and FQNNGV. The V end was cut by 3 bases, the J end by 3 bases, with 6 bases between. The CDR3 DNA follows: TGTGCCAGCAGCTTGGGGGCCAATCAGCCCCAGCATTTT. Translating gives CASSLGANQPQHF.

The table lists this clone with a count of one. The CDR3, as DNA: TGTGCCACCAGCAGAGATCGGGCGGGAGGGCCCTACGAGCAGTACTTC. It specifies CATSRDRAGGPYEQYF. This chain connects TRBV15 to TRBJ2-7; 9 positions match TRBD2. The V gene end was trimmed by 0 bases and the J gene end by 2 bases; junction bases not matched to a gene: 5. Germline V CDR1 and CDR2: LNHNV, YYDKDF (reference sequence). The length of the CDR3 is 16 residues. The whole variable domain, remainder taken from reference TRBV15 and TRBJ2-7, is DAMVIQNPRYQVTQFGKPVTLSCSQTLNHNVMYWYQQKSSQAPKLLFHYYDKDFNNEADTPDNFQSRRPNTSFCFLDIRSPGLGDTAMYLCATSRDRAGGPYEQYFGPGTRLTVT.

V is TRBV5-4 and J is TRBJ2-7; D might be TRBD1 (5 bases). Germline V gene data show CDR1 as SGHNT and CDR2 as YYREEE (reference sequence). V lost 4 bases, J lost 5 bases, and 13 bases lay in between. CDR3 length equals 13 residues. CDR3 region: CASSTHSRDEQYF. CDR3 in DNA: TGTGCCAGCAGCACCCATTCCAGGGACGAGCAGTACTTC.

The CDR3, as DNA: TGTGCCAGTAGTAGGACGGGACAGGGGAAAACGGGCGGCTACACCTTC. This sequence encodes CASSRTGQGKTGGYTF. The chain carries TRBV19 and TRBJ1-2; 10 nucleotides align to TRBD1. The germline CDR1 and CDR2 sequences are LNHDA and SQIVND (reference sequence). V was pared by 4 bases and J by 8 bases, with 13 bases of the junction left unmatched. The CDR3 runs 16 residues.

The chain links TRBV28 to TRBJ1-2; D might be TRBD1 (5 bases). Germline V gives CDR1 MDHEN, CDR2 SYDVKM. The CDR3 is 13 amino acids. Trimming shortened V by 2 bases and J by 4 bases, and 8 bases separated the two germline ends. Here the CDR3 reads CASSLGGAYGYTF. The DNA for the CDR3 is TGTGCCAGCAGTTTAGGAGGGGCCTATGGCTACACCTTC.

This clone was found a few times. J is TRBJ1-1 and V is TRBV9; TRBD1 aligns across 9 bases. Germline assignment: CDR1 SGDLS and CDR2 YYNGEE. V was clipped by 0 bases and J by 1 base; unmatched bases: 1. The CDR3 consists of 15 residues. CDR3: CASSVGGQGNTEAFF. In nucleotides, the CDR3 is TGTGCCAGCAGCGTAGGGGGACAGGGGAACACTGAAGCTTTCTTT. Filled out from reference TRBV9 and TRBJ1-1, the complete variable domain reads DSGVTQTPKHLITATGQRVTLRCSPRSGDLSVYWYQQSLDQGLQFLIQYYNGEERAKGNILERFSAQQFPDLHSELNLSSLELGDSALYFCASSVGGQGNTEAFFGQGTRLTVV.

V gene TRBV3-1 (or the pseudogene TRBV3-2) combines with J gene TRBJ2-1, with TRBD2 matching over 7 bases. Unmatched junction bases numbered 8, after V lost 2 bases and J lost 4 bases. CDR3 length equals 16 residues. The V gene's germline CDR1 is LGHDT and CDR2 YNNKEL (reference sequence). CDR3 loop: CASSQPLAQTYNEQFF. CDR3 coding DNA: TGTGCCAGCAGCCAACCACTAGCGCAGACTTACAATGAGCAGTTCTTC.

The count of this clone is one. This chain uses TRBV12-5 with TRBJ2-7; 9 bases align to TRBD2. The germline gives CDR1 LGHNT, CDR2 FRNRAP. This CDR3 comprises 16 residues. Unmatched junction bases numbered 8, after V lost 3 bases and J lost 2 bases. The CDR3 is CASGFPKAGGAYEQYF. Written as DNA, the CDR3 is TGTGCTAGTGGTTTCCCCAAAGCGGGAGGTGCCTACGAGCAGTACTTC.

This clone was seen only once. The rearrangement links TRBV5-8 to TRBJ1-2, with D possibly matching TRBD1 (5 bases). The CDR3 loop spans 12 amino acids. V lost 5 bases to trimming and J lost 3 bases, with 8 bases between them. Per germline, CDR1 SGHTS and CDR2 YDEGEE. CDR3 in DNA: TGTGCCAGCAGTCGACAGTACTATGGCTACACCTTC. Encoded protein: CASSRQYYGYTF. Variable domain in full (rest from reference TRBV5-8 and TRBJ1-2): EAGVTQSPTHLIKTRGQQATLRCSPISGHTSVYWYQQALGLGLQFLLWYDEGEERNRGNFPPRFSGRQFPNYSSELNVNALELEDSALYLCASSRQYYGYTFGSGTRLTVV.

V usage is TRBV28 and J usage is TRBJ2-1, with D possibly being TRBD2 (5 bases). The germline V gene encodes CDR1 MDHEN and CDR2 SYDVKM. CDR3 size: 16 residues. Trimming shortened V by 3 bases and J by 5 bases, and 17 bases separated the two germline ends. CDR3: CASSLPGERTDNEQFF. CDR3 nucleotide sequence: TGTGCCAGCAGTTTGCCCGGGGAGCGGACGGACAATGAGCAGTTCTTC.

This chain uses TRBV7-2 with TRBJ2-1; D not certain. Germline V CDR1 and CDR2: SGHTA, FQGNSA. Trimming left V 5 bases short and J 0 bases short, with 5 bases between. The length of the CDR3 is 13 residues. The CDR3 loop reads CASSDSSYNEQFF. CDR3 DNA: TGTGCCAGCAGCGATAGCTCCTACAATGAGCAGTTCTTC.

The rearrangement uses TRBV5-4 and TRBJ2-1, with a tentative D call TRBD2 (5 bases). The germline gives CDR1 SGHNT, CDR2 YYREEE (reference sequence). This CDR3 is built from 16 residues. The V end lost 2 bases, the J end lost 0 bases, and 12 bases lay between the germline ends. CDR3 DNA: TGTGCCAGCAGCTTAGGGAGCGGAACCTCCTACAATGAGCAGTTCTTC. It translates to CASSLGSGTSYNEQFF.